These 8 T cell receptor beta chains were all obtained from the same sample, sequenced in a study of cytomegalovirus exposure and HLA in healthy donors. The PCR used 60 Vbeta and 13 Jbeta primers. The data were produced by immunoSEQ multiplex PCR, yet TCRdb's version contains in-frame clones alone and is incomplete. This table has 150,000 to 200,000 clones, 77% appearing once. The sequenced sample consisted of PBMCs. These receptors came from a woman aged 25 to 39 in good health and CMV-seropositive.

The J gene is TRBJ2-5, the V gene TRBV5-1; D is unclear. Germline V gene lookup returns CDR1 SGHRS and CDR2 YFSETQ. The CDR3 runs to 13 residues. V was clipped by 3 bases and J by 5 bases, with 11 bases between them. Written as DNA, the CDR3 is TGCGCCAGCAGCTGGAGTACCGGGGAGACCCAGTACTTC. This encodes CASSWSTGETQYF.

The V call is TRBV30, the J call TRBJ1-4, with TRBD1 identical over 7 bases. The CDR3 sequence is 12 residues long. V was clipped by 7 bases and J by 7 bases; unmatched bases: 6. In germline, CDR1 is GTSNPN, CDR2 SVGIG (reference sequence). CDR3 nucleotides: TGTGCCTACAAGACAGGGTCTGAAAAACTGTTTTTT. Amino acid sequence: CAYKTGSEKLFF.

J is TRBJ2-1 and V is TRBV7-2; 9 nucleotides match TRBD2. This CDR3 is built from 14 residues. Trimming cost V 3 bases and J 10 bases; bases outside gene matches: 7. Germline CDR1 is SGHTA and CDR2 is FQGNSA. CDR3 residues: CASSFIAGAEEQFF. CDR3 nucleotides: TGTGCCAGCAGCTTCATAGCGGGAGCAGAGGAGCAGTTCTTC.

The DNA for the CDR3 is TGTGCCAGCAGACGAGGAAACACAGATACGCAGTATTTT. This gives the protein CASRRGNTDTQYF. The J gene is TRBJ2-3, the V gene TRBV27, with no clear D. The CDR3 extends over 13 amino acids. Deletions cut 6 bases from V and 2 bases from J, with 9 bases between. Germline loops: CDR1 MNHEY, CDR2 SMNVEV (reference sequence).

This rearrangement joins TRBV7-6 to TRBJ1-4, with 10 nucleotides matching TRBD1. V lost 1 base and J lost 7; bases outside the gene matches: 3. From germline, CDR1 is SGHVS and CDR2 FNYEAQ. The CDR3 covers 15 residues. Written as DNA, the CDR3 is TGTGCCAGCAGCTTAGAGACAGGGGGCTTTGAAAAACTGTTTTTT. Translating gives CASSLETGGFEKLFF.

The rearrangement links TRBV4-3 to TRBJ2-3; possible D gene TRBD1, 5 bases. CDR1 LGHNA and CDR2 YSLEER come from the germline V gene. Trimming cost V 3 bases and J 4 bases, with 11 bases left between them. The CDR3 extends over 14 amino acids. The CDR3 coding sequence is TGCGCCAGCAGCCAGGTACCAGGGTCAGATACGCAGTATTTT. Amino acids: CASSQVPGSDTQYF.

V gene TRBV29-1 combines with J gene TRBJ1-4; tentatively, D is TRBD1 (5 bases). V lost 0 bases and J lost 8, with 13 bases in between. The CDR3 extends over 14 amino acids. In germline, CDR1 is SQVTM, CDR2 ANQGSEA. In nucleotides, the CDR3 is TGCAGCGTTGAAGATCGGGGGATTCCGGAAAAACTGTTTTTT. This translates into CSVEDRGIPEKLFF.

The chain links TRBV4-1 to TRBJ2-7; D is unresolved. The CDR3 has 15 amino acids. The V gene's germline CDR1 is MGHRA and CDR2 YSYEKL. With 0 bases removed from V and 4 bases from J, the gap between germline ends came to 13 bases. The CDR3 loop reads CASSQDITVSYEQYF. The CDR3, as DNA: TGCGCCAGCAGCCAAGATATAACAGTTTCTTACGAGCAGTACTTC.